This TCR beta chain was captured by sequencing in a study of CD8 T cells in Susac syndrome. Notes on this clonotype: Its antigen is undetermined.

Broader study findings: The TCR sequencing and HLA analysis in the study involved a relatively small number of individuals, as the study acknowledged.

TEMRA cells were FACS-enriched, and CD8+ and CD4+ T cells were isolated negatively. After extraction with the RNeasy kit, roughly 0.5 to 1 ug of the RNA was reverse transcribed using random hexamers. Multiplex immunoSEQ PCR targeted 54 Vbeta and 13 Jbeta TCR beta segments. TCRdb reprocessed the immunoSEQ multiplex PCR reads with MiXCR, giving one entry per CDR3 protein. Of about 120,000 distinct CDR3 sequences detected, 80% to 95% appear once; the ten largest clones hold around 0.12%. V gave up 4 bases and J gave up 4 bases; unmatched junction bases: 12. This CDR3 is 17 amino acids long. Looked up from germline, CDR1 is MGHRA and CDR2 is YSYEKL.

The chain couples TRBV4-1 to TRBJ1-3, with TRBD1 matching 8 bases. This TCR came from a human donor in good health. The sample consisted of CD8+ T cells from PBMCs. CDR3 loop: CASSPRQGANRGNTIYF. The DNA for the CDR3 is TGCGCCAGCAGCCCACGCCAGGGGGCAAACCGAGGAAACACCATATATTTT.